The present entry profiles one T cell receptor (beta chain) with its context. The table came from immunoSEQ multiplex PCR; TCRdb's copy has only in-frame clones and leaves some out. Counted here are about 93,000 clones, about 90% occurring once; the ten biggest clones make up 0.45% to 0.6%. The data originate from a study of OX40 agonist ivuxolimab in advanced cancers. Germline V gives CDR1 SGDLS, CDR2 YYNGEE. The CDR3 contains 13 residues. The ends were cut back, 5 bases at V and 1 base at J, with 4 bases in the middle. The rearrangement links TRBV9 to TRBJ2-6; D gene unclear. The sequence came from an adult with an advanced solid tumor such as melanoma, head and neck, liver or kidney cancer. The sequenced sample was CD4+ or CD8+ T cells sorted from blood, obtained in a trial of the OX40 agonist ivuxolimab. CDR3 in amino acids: CASSFSGANVLTF. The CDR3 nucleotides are TGTGCCAGCAGTTTTTCTGGGGCCAACGTCCTGACTTTC.